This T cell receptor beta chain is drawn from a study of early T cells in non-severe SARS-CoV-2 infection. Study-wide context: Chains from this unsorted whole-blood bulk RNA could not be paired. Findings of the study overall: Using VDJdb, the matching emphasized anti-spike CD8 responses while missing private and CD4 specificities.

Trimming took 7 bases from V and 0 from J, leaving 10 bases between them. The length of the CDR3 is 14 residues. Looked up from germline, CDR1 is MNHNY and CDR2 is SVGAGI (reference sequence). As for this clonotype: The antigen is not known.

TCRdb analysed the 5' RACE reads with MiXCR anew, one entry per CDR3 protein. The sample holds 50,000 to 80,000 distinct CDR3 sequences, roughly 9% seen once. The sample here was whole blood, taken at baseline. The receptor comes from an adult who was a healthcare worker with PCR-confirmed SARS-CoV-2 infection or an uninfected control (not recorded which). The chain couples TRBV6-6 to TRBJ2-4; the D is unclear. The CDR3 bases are TGTGCCAGCACCTCACTGTTAGCCAAAAACATTCAGTACTTC. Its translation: CASTSLLAKNIQYF.